The clone carrying this TCR beta chain has at least ten counts. The antigen remains unidentified. This specimen belongs to a study of blood T cells in healthy people across ages. From germline, CDR1 is SEHNR and CDR2 FQNEAQ (reference sequence). CDR3 length: 13 amino acids. V was pared by 0 bases and J by 9 bases, with 10 bases between. Study-level results: Diversity figures derived from one million T cells were judged to underestimate the true value.

A sample-barcoded 5' primer and a J-beta primer mix were used in a second PCR of about 7 to 12 cycles. TCRdb used MiXCR to reprocess the 5' RACE reads, holding one entry per CDR3 protein. The table includes roughly 680,000 distinct CDR3 sequences, under 25% detected once. The chain employs TRBV7-9 and TRBJ2-3, with D possibly matching TRBD2 (5 bases). The receptor's source is a man between 65 and 85 years old in good health. The sample consisted of blood. CDR3 loop: CASSLAHPGTQYF. CDR3 nucleotides: TGTGCCAGCAGCTTAGCTCACCCGGGAACGCAGTATTTT.